What follows describes a single TCR beta chain. As yet, its antigen is unknown. Time point meaning: week 23, last vaccination. Every single dose of the vaccine, 300 ug of mutant IDH1 20-mer peptide, came with topical imiquimod. Donors had new WHO grade 3 or 4 IDH1-mutant, ATRX-lost astrocytomas. V was cut by 3 bases and J by 10 bases, with 12 bases left in between. Germline values: CDR1 GTSNPN, CDR2 SVGIG (reference sequence). The CDR3 loop spans 11 amino acids. This entry belongs to a study of a mutant IDH1 vaccine in newly diagnosed glioma. On the study more broadly: Onset of vaccination occurred 4-6 weeks following radiotherapy alone, or with temozolomide cycles.

Method: immunoSEQ multiplex PCR; TCRdb's copy keeps in-frame clones and lacks some. The sample records about 38,000 clones, 81% being singletons. The chain combines TRBV30 with TRBJ1-1, with TRBD1 as a possible D gene (5 bases). This receptor was taken from a man in his forties with glioma. Sequencing was performed on PBMCs, taken from a glioma patient whose treatment included an IDH1 peptide vaccine. The CDR3 nucleotides are TGTGCCTGGAGGGGGGACCAGGGAGCTTTCTTT. Translated, it gives CAWRGDQGAFF.